The subject of this entry is one T cell receptor (beta chain). This clonotype is deemed medium-sized (0.01 to 0.1%). Its cognate antigen has yet to be identified. No base quality values were provided; no much bigger clone lies one nucleotide off. Sample time point, as interpreted from the label and publication: sample taken at primary tumor resection. Donors were around 71 patients with early-stage, untreated non-small cell lung cancer from the lung TRACERx cohort. TCR sequencing used whole RNA extracted from tumor and nontumor lung tissue, or from cryopreserved PBMC samples, without cell sorting. Patients were selected for TCR sequencing only if sufficient RNA was available from at least two tumor regions. Before selection, tumor and adjacent nontumor lung specimens were reviewed by a lung pathologist. The library was generated by 5' RACE. TCRdb shows the sequencer as NextSeq 500. To allow correction of PCR and sequencing errors, the TCR library protocol tagged every TCR cDNA molecule with a unique molecular identifier. In the paper's pipeline: TCR identification, UMI-based error correction and CDR3 extraction were all carried out with Decombinator tools. Expanded TCRs were defined as those above a frequency of 2 per 1,000, corresponding to the top 1% of the tumor frequency distribution. Expanded tumor TCRs statistically deemed absent (corrected P<0.05) from at least one tumor region were classed as regional, and all other expanded tumor TCRs were classed as ubiquitous. Rényi diversity was computed with the R vegan package after subsampling each repertoire 100 times to 5,000 TCRs. CDR3 similarity networks were built from amino acid triplet string-kernel similarity, with CDR3s being connected when pairwise similarity was above 0.82. TCRdb reworked the public reads: Q25 trimming with fastp, MiXCR clone assembly, productive beta chains retained. Entries are consolidated by CDR3 protein sequence, retaining the most common genes and DNA. The V and J calls reflect TCRdb's pipeline rather than the authors' work. Recorded for this sample are roughly 3,400 distinct CDR3 sequences; around 15% of them occurred a single time. The top ten clones comprise more than 7.5% of the sample.

Reading the germline V gene (reference sequence) gives CDR1 DFQATT and CDR2 SNEGSKA. V trim: 3 bases; J trim: 4 bases; unmatched bases: 9. Measured from the cysteine to the phenylalanine, the CDR3 is 14 residues long. Only CDR3 DNA remains: 42 bases, in frame from the first base. This sample stems from a study of spatial heterogeneity in lung cancer (dated by TCRdb to between 2018 and 2021). About the study as a whole: Beta-chain transcripts were consistently detected in greater numbers than alpha-chain transcripts, which likely reflected higher beta-chain transcript abundance. Nonsynonymous mutation counts, determined by whole-exome sequencing of tumor tissue, were related to TCR repertoire features. TCR alpha and beta repertoires were quantitatively compared across multiple tumor regions, matched nontumor lung and blood in non-small cell lung cancer. In tumor regions, TCR transcript counts showed a strong correlation with a T cell transcriptional module score from matched bulk RNA-seq. In the raw uncorrected reads, each unique combination of TCR and UMI appeared more than ten times on average. At surgery, both alpha and beta chains were TCR-sequenced in 200 to 250 tumor regions, fewer than 85 matched nontumor lung samples and a few dozen PBMC samples. Results and caveats for the whole study, not just this receptor: Confirming at a functional level the hypothesis that regional TCRs recognize regional mutations was considered to require additional single-cell paired TCR alpha and beta sequencing. TCR-seq coverage of tumor T cells was estimated at only approximately 7% for alpha chains and approximately 12% for beta chains. The count of ubiquitous expanded TCRs correlated with the count of ubiquitous nonsynonymous mutations, and the count of regional expanded TCRs correlated with the count of regional nonsynonymous mutations. A correlation was observed between the number of expanded intratumoral alpha and beta TCRs and the tumor nonsynonymous mutation count.

Recombination connected TRBV20-1 to TRBJ2-7, with 7 bases matching TRBD2. This sample comprised lung tumor tissue, obtained at surgery. This TCR was sampled from a female donor with early-stage non-small cell lung cancer. CDR3 sequence: CSASPHGGGYEQYF. The base sequence is TGCAGTGCTAGCCCCCATGGCGGGGGATACGAGCAGTACTTC.